This record concerns one TCR beta chain sequence. Its matching antigen is unknown. A much larger clonotype is one base distant, so this may be a read error. This specimen belongs to a study of regulatory T cells in long-lasting Graves disease. Study-wide context: Prior antithyroid drug treatment in newly diagnosed Graves' patients lasted under 3 months.

Study-level results: Small sample size may have lowered accuracy. Persistent patients had a count of shared public clonotypes (more than 2,500) that exceeded that of new patients (roughly 1,000).

Noted time point: newly diagnosed GD, antithyroid drugs for less than 3 months. After RNA was extracted from PBMCs, the TCR library was made from it. To make TCR beta libraries, researchers used iRepertoire HTBI primers and Arm-PCR of CDR3 regions. TCRdb independently ran MiXCR on the multiplex PCR reads; one entry per CDR3 protein. This sample has about 540,000 distinct CDR3 sequences, with roughly 13% found just once. The CDR3 runs 15 residues. This sample also appeared in a second study, on T cells in Graves' hyperthyroidism and ophthalmopathy.

The sequence was collected from a man between 25 and 39 years old with Graves disease. Source: peripheral blood mononuclear cells (PBMCs), taken at new diagnosis, from a patient treated with antithyroid drugs. V is TRBV12-3 or TRBV12-4 and J is TRBJ2-3, with D perhaps being TRBD1 or TRBD2 (5 bases each). The tail of the sequence fits TRBJ2-1 better, so the J call may be wrong. CDR3 in amino acids: CASSLGPDAYNEQFF. CDR3 nucleotides: TGTGCCAGCAGCCTGGGACCCGACGCCTACAATGAGCAGTTCTTC.